This T cell receptor beta chain was captured in a study of CD8 T cells in ankylosing spondylitis. This clonotype was counted only a few times. What it binds is not known. Regarding the study as a whole: Characteristic of ankylosing spondylitis blood, it appeared, was a TCR beta motif comprising roughly 8 highly homologous variants. The authors reported significant enrichment of disease-linked clones in matched ankylosing spondylitis synovial fluid.

The germline V gene encodes CDR1 DFQATT and CDR2 SNEGSKA (reference sequence). Trimming shortened V by 6 bases and J by 0 bases, and 11 bases separated the two germline ends. This CDR3 contains 13 residues. Quantitative 5'-RACE with molecular barcodes produced the TCR beta libraries. TCRdb called the 5' RACE reads again in MiXCR, with one record for every CDR3 protein. The sample has 350,000 to 550,000 distinct CDR3 sequences; approximately 26% are singletons. The TCR originated in a male donor with ankylosing spondylitis. What was sequenced was blood, either unsorted or a sorted T cell fraction (not recorded which). The chain carries TRBV20-1 and TRBJ1-1; possibly TRBD1 for D (6 bases). CDR3 in DNA: TGCAGTGCCGCAGGGGATTTGAACACTGAAGCTTTCTTT. This gives the protein CSAAGDLNTEAFF.